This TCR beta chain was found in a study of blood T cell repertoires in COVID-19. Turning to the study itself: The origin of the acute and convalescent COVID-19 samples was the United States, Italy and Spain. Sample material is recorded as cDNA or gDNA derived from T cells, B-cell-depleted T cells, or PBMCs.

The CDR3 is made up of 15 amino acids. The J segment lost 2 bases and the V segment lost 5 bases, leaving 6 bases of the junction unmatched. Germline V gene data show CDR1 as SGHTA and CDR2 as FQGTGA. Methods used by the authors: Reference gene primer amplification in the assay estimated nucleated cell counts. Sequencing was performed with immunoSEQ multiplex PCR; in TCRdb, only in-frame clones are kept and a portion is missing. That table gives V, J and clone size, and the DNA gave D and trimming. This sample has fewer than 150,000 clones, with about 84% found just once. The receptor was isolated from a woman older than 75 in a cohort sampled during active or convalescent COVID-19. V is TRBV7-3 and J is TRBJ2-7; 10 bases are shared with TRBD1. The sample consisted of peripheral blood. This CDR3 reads CASSASGTGAYEQYF. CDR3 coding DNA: TGTGCCAGCAGCGCCTCCGGGACAGGGGCCTACGAGCAGTACTTC.